The rows below give T cell receptor beta chains drawn from one sample of a study of T-cell memory formation after mild COVID-19. TCRdb independently ran MiXCR on the 5' RACE reads; one entry per CDR3 protein. The sample has 250,000 to 300,000 distinct CDR3 sequences; roughly 8.2% are singletons. Sequencing was done on a sample of PBMCs or a T cell subset sorted from them (not recorded which). The source is a man in his late teens or twenties who had mild COVID-19 (a few samples of this study predate the infection). Cell type and time point are not known. Each CDR3 is given with its conserved first and last residue. Each record gives: CDR3 protein, CDR3 DNA, V gene, D gene, clone size, J gene. A D gene is named only where the DNA matches it firmly. Clone size appears in some rows only: once, few, many, or a class for an expanded clone.

cdr3_aa: CASSLQVEPAGYGYTF; cdr3_nt: TGTGCCAGCAGCTTGCAGGTTGAACCAGCAGGGTACGGCTACACCTTC; v_call: TRBV7-9; d_call: -; clone_size: few; j_call: TRBJ1-2
cdr3_aa: CASSQGTGHKTSRNQPQHF; cdr3_nt: TGCGCCAGCAGCCAGGGCACGGGACACAAGACCTCGAGAAATCAGCCCCAGCATTTT; v_call: TRBV4-3; d_call: -; clone_size: many; j_call: TRBJ1-5
cdr3_aa: CASSLVMEAGTDTQYF; cdr3_nt: TGTGCCAGCAGCTTAGTTATGGAGGCTGGCACAGATACGCAGTATTTT; v_call: TRBV7-9; d_call: -; clone_size: medium-sized; j_call: TRBJ2-3
cdr3_aa: CASSEGPSYEQYF; cdr3_nt: TGTGCCAGCAGCGAGGGACCCTCCTACGAGCAGTACTTC; v_call: TRBV7-8; d_call: -; clone_size: many; j_call: TRBJ2-7
cdr3_aa: CASRFHGRDSGYTF; cdr3_nt: TGTGCCAGCAGATTTCACGGACGGGATTCCGGCTACACCTTC; v_call: TRBV6-5; d_call: -; clone_size: few; j_call: TRBJ1-2
cdr3_aa: CSVEDQRRAGGQFF; cdr3_nt: TGCAGCGTTGAAGATCAAAGGAGGGCAGGCGGGCAGTTCTTC; v_call: TRBV29-1; d_call: -; clone_size: -; j_call: TRBJ2-1
cdr3_aa: CASSPQTEEQFF; cdr3_nt: TGCGCCAGCAGCCCTCAGACTGAAGAGCAGTTCTTC; v_call: TRBV4-1; d_call: -; clone_size: -; j_call: TRBJ2-1
cdr3_aa: CASKPAWDSYEQYF; cdr3_nt: TGTGCCAGCAAACCGGCATGGGATTCCTACGAGCAGTACTTC; v_call: TRBV27; d_call: -; clone_size: many; j_call: TRBJ2-7
cdr3_aa: CSANLREPGFF; cdr3_nt: TGCAGTGCTAACCTCAGGGAACCCGGCTTCTTT; v_call: TRBV20-1; d_call: -; clone_size: few; j_call: TRBJ1-1
cdr3_aa: CASSLFSQETQYF; cdr3_nt: TGCGCCAGCAGCTTGTTCTCCCAAGAGACCCAGTACTTC; v_call: TRBV5-1; d_call: -; clone_size: many; j_call: TRBJ2-5
cdr3_aa: CATSRDRAVNTEAFF; cdr3_nt: TGTGCCACCAGCAGAGATAGGGCAGTGAACACTGAAGCTTTCTTT; v_call: TRBV15; d_call: -; clone_size: few; j_call: TRBJ1-1
cdr3_aa: CASSEDDGSSYEQYF; cdr3_nt: TGTGCCAGCAGTGAAGACGACGGAAGCTCCTACGAGCAGTACTTC; v_call: TRBV2; d_call: -; clone_size: -; j_call: TRBJ2-7
cdr3_aa: CASSPSGTSGIRQYF; cdr3_nt: TGTGCCAGCAGTCCCTCCGGGACTAGCGGAATTCGGCAGTACTTC; v_call: TRBV12-3/TRBV12-4; d_call: TRBD2; clone_size: many; j_call: TRBJ2-7
cdr3_aa: CASSPPVPSGGNEQFF; cdr3_nt: TGTGCCAGCAGCCCCCCGGTCCCTAGCGGGGGGAATGAGCAGTTCTTC; v_call: TRBV7-9; d_call: TRBD2; clone_size: -; j_call: TRBJ2-1
cdr3_aa: CASSVSLLAGGYNEQFF; cdr3_nt: TGTGCCAGCAGTGTGTCCCTACTAGCGGGGGGGTACAATGAGCAGTTCTTC; v_call: TRBV2; d_call: TRBD2; clone_size: many; j_call: TRBJ2-1
cdr3_aa: CSARGGKNEQFF; cdr3_nt: TGCAGTGCTCGCGGGGGTAAGAATGAGCAGTTCTTC; v_call: TRBV20-1; d_call: TRBD2; clone_size: few; j_call: TRBJ2-1
cdr3_aa: CASSPPPGGRVDTQYF; cdr3_nt: TGTGCCAGCAGCCCACCCCCTGGGGGACGCGTAGATACGCAGTATTTT; v_call: TRBV7-9; d_call: -; clone_size: -; j_call: TRBJ2-3
cdr3_aa: CASSPRNLNTEAFF; cdr3_nt: TGTGCCAGCTCACCAAGGAATTTGAACACTGAAGCTTTCTTT; v_call: TRBV18; d_call: -; clone_size: many; j_call: TRBJ1-1
cdr3_aa: CASSFDGGTYNEQFF; cdr3_nt: TGTGCCAGCAGTTTTGACGGGGGGACCTACAATGAGCAGTTCTTC; v_call: TRBV27; d_call: TRBD2; clone_size: -; j_call: TRBJ2-1
cdr3_aa: CASSRGTSGGSQETQYF; cdr3_nt: TGCGCCAGCAGCCGTGGGACTAGCGGGGGTTCACAAGAGACCCAGTACTTC; v_call: TRBV5-1; d_call: TRBD2; clone_size: many; j_call: TRBJ2-5
cdr3_aa: CASSGGAQETQYF; cdr3_nt: TGTGCCAGCAGCGGCGGAGCACAAGAGACCCAGTACTTC; v_call: TRBV9; d_call: -; clone_size: -; j_call: TRBJ2-5
cdr3_aa: CASSPSGAPRSTDTQYF; cdr3_nt: TGTGCCAGCAGCCCGAGCGGGGCCCCTAGAAGCACAGATACGCAGTATTTT; v_call: TRBV5-4; d_call: TRBD2; clone_size: -; j_call: TRBJ2-3
cdr3_aa: CATSAGRDQPQHF; cdr3_nt: TGTGCCACCAGTGCTGGACGCGATCAGCCCCAGCATTTT; v_call: TRBV24-1; d_call: -; clone_size: few; j_call: TRBJ1-5
cdr3_aa: CASSPDRDQPQHF; cdr3_nt: TGTGCCAGCTCGCCTGACAGGGACCAGCCCCAGCATTTT; v_call: TRBV18; d_call: TRBD1; clone_size: -; j_call: TRBJ1-5
cdr3_aa: CASSLEQGLSKNIQYF; cdr3_nt: TGTGCCAGCAGTCTAGAACAGGGACTTTCCAAAAACATTCAGTACTTC; v_call: TRBV7-6; d_call: -; clone_size: few; j_call: TRBJ2-4
cdr3_aa: CASSDHREVQYF; cdr3_nt: TGTGCCAGCAGTGACCACAGGGAGGTCCAGTACTTC; v_call: TRBV2; d_call: -; clone_size: -; j_call: TRBJ2-7
cdr3_aa: CASSIVQGSYGYTF; cdr3_nt: TGTGCCAGTAGTATTGTGCAGGGATCCTATGGCTACACCTTC; v_call: TRBV19; d_call: -; clone_size: -; j_call: TRBJ1-2
cdr3_aa: CASARDIGNEQFF; cdr3_nt: TGTGCCAGTGCAAGGGATATAGGAAATGAGCAGTTCTTC; v_call: TRBV2; d_call: -; clone_size: few; j_call: TRBJ2-1
cdr3_aa: CASSFQGPSGNTIYF; cdr3_nt: TGTGCCAGCAGCTTTCAGGGACCCTCTGGAAACACCATATATTTT; v_call: TRBV7-2; d_call: -; clone_size: -; j_call: TRBJ1-3
cdr3_aa: CASSQDSGTGGVRLFF; cdr3_nt: TGCGCCAGCAGCCAAGACTCTGGGACAGGGGGCGTAAGACTGTTTTTT; v_call: TRBV4-3; d_call: TRBD1; clone_size: many; j_call: TRBJ1-4
cdr3_aa: CASSAQGPSGQPQHF; cdr3_nt: TGTGCCAGCAGTGCCCAGGGGCCCTCAGGGCAGCCCCAGCATTTT; v_call: TRBV6-1; d_call: -; clone_size: few; j_call: TRBJ1-5
cdr3_aa: CASSPTSGQAPDGTDTQYF; cdr3_nt: TGTGCCAGCTCACCAACTTCCGGACAGGCCCCGGATGGCACAGATACGCAGTATTTT; v_call: TRBV18; d_call: TRBD1; clone_size: many; j_call: TRBJ2-3
cdr3_aa: CASSLPNGYTF; cdr3_nt: TGTGCCAGCAGCTTACCCAATGGCTACACCTTC; v_call: TRBV7-3; d_call: -; clone_size: -; j_call: TRBJ1-2
cdr3_aa: CASSLHRGPDEQYF; cdr3_nt: TGTGCCAGCAGCCTACACAGGGGGCCGGACGAGCAGTACTTC; v_call: TRBV7-9; d_call: TRBD1; clone_size: few; j_call: TRBJ2-7
cdr3_aa: CASSLGLTGGFGYTF; cdr3_nt: TGTGCCAGCAGCTTAGGACTTACAGGGGGCTTTGGCTACACCTTC; v_call: TRBV7-9; d_call: TRBD1; clone_size: -; j_call: TRBJ1-2
cdr3_aa: CATSRDSGELFF; cdr3_nt: TGTGCCACCAGCAGGGACAGCGGGGAGCTGTTTTTT; v_call: TRBV15; d_call: -; clone_size: -; j_call: TRBJ2-2
cdr3_aa: CASSSPGQGASGELFF; cdr3_nt: TGTGCCAGCAGTTCGCCGGGACAGGGGGCGTCCGGGGAGCTGTTTTTT; v_call: TRBV12-3/TRBV12-4; d_call: TRBD1; clone_size: -; j_call: TRBJ2-2
cdr3_aa: CSVSQGNNEKLFF; cdr3_nt: TGCAGCGTTTCACAGGGGAATAATGAAAAACTGTTTTTT; v_call: TRBV29-1; d_call: TRBD1; clone_size: -; j_call: TRBJ1-4
cdr3_aa: CASSYYRDSPLHF; cdr3_nt: TGTGCCAGCAGTTATTACAGGGACTCACCCCTCCACTTT; v_call: TRBV7-8; d_call: -; clone_size: few; j_call: TRBJ1-6
cdr3_aa: CSARERTFNTEAFF; cdr3_nt: TGCAGTGCTAGAGAAAGGACCTTTAACACTGAAGCTTTCTTT; v_call: TRBV20-1; d_call: -; clone_size: -; j_call: TRBJ1-1
cdr3_aa: CASSRGGGSADTQYF; cdr3_nt: TGTGCCAGCAGCAGGGGGGGGGGGAGCGCAGATACGCAGTATTTT; v_call: TRBV6-6; d_call: -; clone_size: many; j_call: TRBJ2-3